Listed here is a single T cell receptor (beta chain). Its specific antigen is unknown. One junction end does not reproduce the germline sequence, and a read error may be involved. TCRbeta-specific cDNA was reverse-transcribed from 500 ng total RNA using a constant-region primer and ProtoScript II reverse transcriptase. Three nested multiplex PCR rounds, following a slightly modified ARM-PCR procedure, were used to build the TCRbeta libraries. The first two PCR rounds used multiplex TRBV1-TRBV30 forward primers with a Cbeta reverse primer, each for approximately 11 cycles. A final 25-cycle PCR with Deep VentR polymerase added sample barcodes and Illumina adapters. Before sequencing, amplicons of 200-500 bp were gel-purified using a QIAquick gel extraction kit. The TCRbeta amplicons were sequenced with 250-bp paired-end reads on an Illumina HiSeq 2500. The published analysis was carried out like this. To recover full CDR3 sequences, reads were quality-trimmed using Trimmomatic v0.33 and paired reads were then merged using FLASH v1.2.11. V, D and J germline segments were assigned to the rearranged TCRbeta sequences by MiGEC v1.2.1b. Clonotype statistics and Shannon-Wiener diversity indices were computed with VDJtools v1.0.0. Except for diversity analysis, only each sample's 250 most abundant clonotypes were used in subsequent analyses to reduce sampling bias. TCRdb reworked the public reads: Q25 trimming with fastp, MiXCR clone assembly, productive beta chains retained. Under each unique CDR3 protein, matching rows form one entry showing the most common genes and DNA. TCRdb's processing, not the authors' own work, is the source of the V and J calls. This sample comprises about 43,000 distinct CDR3 sequences, about three quarters of them detected only once. The ten largest clones add up to about 18% of the sample.

The entry originates in a study of tumor-infiltrating lymphocytes in primary liver carcinoma (dated by TCRdb to about 2017). Describing the broader study: Hepatocellular carcinoma (four) or combined HCC and intrahepatic cholangiocarcinoma (one) was present in the five patients, who were three men and two women aged 30 to 69 years. The roughly 27 tumor region samples were profiled with Agilent mRNA microarrays so that TCRbeta repertoire diversity could be related to the local molecular phenotype. Roughly 3.5 to 8 million productive TCRbeta reads were obtained per sample, and no significant difference in read depth was found between tissue types. High reproducibility was observed for the technical replicate repertoires, with mean shared-clone rates approximately 0.9 and correlation coefficients above 0.95. The five patients had tumors staged T1-T3 N0M0, with maximum diameters ranging from about 4.2 to 10 cm. A total of 35 or so specimens from 5 patients went through TCRbeta repertoire sequencing, namely 25 tumor regions, 5 adjacent noncancerous liver tissues and 5 peripheral blood samples. The study combined TCRbeta repertoire sequencing, expression microarrays and whole-exome sequencing across five regions of each liver tumor, with adjacent normal tissue and blood.

Total RNA and DNA were co-extracted without cell sorting from around 20-30 mg of bulk tissue using the AllPrep DNA/RNA mini kit. Between late 2015 and early 2016, a few patients in China with histopathologically diagnosed primary liver carcinoma had their tumors surgically resected. Patients had chronic HBV infection and were treatment-naive at sampling. Each tumor was sampled at five spatially separated regions: the superior, inferior, left-lateral and right-lateral poles and the tumor centre. Histological examination found more than 80% viable tumor cells in every tumor sample. Pieces of fresh tumor and adjacent tissue were cut in half, with one half kept in RNAlater at -80 degrees C and the other half sent for histology. The investigation overall reported the following: Repertoire overlap was higher between tumor regions (mean around 35%) than tumor-adjacent (around 17%) or tumor-blood (about 14%) pairs, consistent with antigen-driven expansion. Bulk unsorted samples precluded comparing CD4+ and CD8+ T cell repertoires. A significantly larger repertoire fraction was made up by the top 250 clones in tumors than in blood (p = 0.039). Only about 8-24% of top clones were present in all five regions of a tumor, suggesting spatial heterogeneity of tumor-infiltrating T cells. Only the TCR beta chain was sequenced, which likely underestimates true repertoire diversity because unpaired alpha chains were not captured. The study included only 4 to 6 patients, and the authors note findings should be validated in a larger study.

CDR1 and CDR2 (SGHTA, FQGNSA) derive from the germline V gene. Including the terminal cysteine and phenylalanine, the CDR3 comprises 14 residues. Only the CDR3 DNA is retained, 42 bases long and in frame from the first base. This receptor was identified in a middle-aged man with primary liver carcinoma and hepatitis B virus infection. The V and J genes are TRBV7-2 and TRBJ1-5; no D gene call is confident. Sequenced sample: liver tumor tissue from sampling region 2. What the cell subset or site label conveys for this sample: tumor region T2, inferior pole. The CDR3 sequence is CVSTASAGMEPQHF. The bases read TGTGTCAGCACCGCCTCCGCTGGAATGGAGCCCCAGCATTTT. The full variable domain, with segments outside the CDR3 supplied by the reference TRBV7-2 and TRBJ1-5 proteins, appears as GAGVSQSPSNKVTEKGKDVELRCDPISGHTALYWYRQSLGQGLEFLIYFQGNSAPDKSGLPSDRFSAERTGGSVSTLTIQRTQQEDSAVYLCVSTASAGMEPQHFGDGTRLSIL.